The rows below give T cell receptor beta chains drawn from one sample of a study of T-cell reconstitution after alpha-beta-depleted transplantation in children. Via MiXCR, TCRdb re-called the PCR reads, giving one row per CDR3 protein. The sample holds 500,000 to 600,000 distinct CDR3 sequences, around a third seen once. This specimen was PBMCs from the stem cell graft donor, taken from the stem cell graft. These receptors all stem from a human donor who donated a stem cell graft to a child with aplastic anemia. Both conserved end residues are part of each CDR3. A D gene is named only where the DNA matches it firmly. Clone size, where shown, is once, few, many, or a class for clones that have expanded.

>TRBD1|TRBJ1-5|14|once|TRBV7-2
CASSSGQGPRPQHF
TGTGCCAGCAGCTCAGGACAGGGGCCTCGGCCCCAGCATTTT
>NA|TRBJ2-3|14|few|TRBV29-1
CSVRGTTSTDTQYF
TGCAGCGTTAGGGGGACAACTAGCACAGATACGCAGTATTTT
>NA|TRBJ1-5|16|NA|TRBV27
CASSLGPPNSNQPQHF
TGTGCCAGCAGTTTAGGCCCGCCTAATAGCAATCAGCCCCAGCATTTT
>TRBD1|TRBJ2-7|20|NA|TRBV29-1
CSVEWPGGRGLGAARYEQYF
TGCAGCGTTGAATGGCCGGGTGGCAGGGGGCTTGGAGCGGCCCGCTACGAGCAGTACTTC
>TRBD2|TRBJ2-6|19|NA|TRBV28
CASSTIVAGAFSGANVLTF
TGTGCCAGCAGTACCATTGTAGCGGGGGCCTTCTCTGGGGCCAACGTCCTGACTTTC
>NA|TRBJ2-2|15|many|TRBV7-6
CASSFRSDNTGELFF
TGTGCCAGCAGCTTTAGAAGCGACAACACCGGGGAGCTGTTTTTT
>TRBD2|TRBJ2-3|18|NA|TRBV7-6
CASTTWTSGRGGADTQYF
TGTGCCAGCACCACTTGGACTAGCGGGAGAGGGGGTGCAGATACGCAGTATTTT
>TRBD2|TRBJ2-1|16|few|TRBV4-3
CASSQDRSGSGDEQFF
TGCGCCAGCAGCCAAGATCGTAGCGGGAGCGGAGATGAGCAGTTCTTC
>TRBD2|TRBJ2-7|15|NA|TRBV5-4
CASSLEAGGPREQYF
TGTGCCAGCAGCTTGGAGGCGGGAGGGCCGCGAGAGCAGTACTTC
>NA|TRBJ2-3|17|NA|TRBV4-3
CASSQDLAGISTDTQYF
TGCGCCAGCAGCCAAGATCTGGCAGGGATAAGCACAGATACGCAGTATTTT
>TRBD1|TRBJ2-3|15|NA|TRBV5-1
CASSPGQSSTDTQYF
TGCGCCAGCAGCCCGGGACAGTCTAGCACAGATACGCAGTATTTT
>NA|TRBJ1-6|15|few|TRBV5-1
CASSGGGSYNSPLHF
TGCGCCAGCAGCGGGGGGGGATCCTATAATTCACCCCTCCACTTT
>NA|TRBJ2-2|17|NA|TRBV12-3/TRBV12-4
CASSPQLPESNTGELFF
TGTGCCAGCAGCCCCCAGCTTCCGGAATCGAACACCGGGGAGCTGTTTTTT
>TRBD1|TRBJ1-2|16|few|TRBV10-3
CAISDPVGQGFHGYTF
TGTGCCATCAGTGACCCTGTGGGACAGGGCTTTCATGGCTACACCTTC
>NA|TRBJ2-3|13|few|TRBV7-9
CASSSYNTDTQYF
TGTGCCAGCAGCTCTTACAACACAGATACGCAGTATTTT
>NA|TRBJ1-1|12|NA|TRBV12-3/TRBV12-4
CASSLQIAEAFF
TGTGCCAGCAGTTTACAGATAGCTGAAGCTTTCTTT
>TRBD2|TRBJ2-5|15|NA|TRBV29-1
CSVGTSGRAWETQYF
TGCAGCGTTGGAACTAGCGGGAGGGCCTGGGAGACCCAGTACTTC
>NA|TRBJ2-5|15|NA|TRBV9
CASSVDQRKRETQYF
TGTGCCAGCAGCGTAGACCAGCGGAAGAGGGAGACCCAGTACTTC
>TRBD1|TRBJ1-1|15|NA|TRBV9
CASSGTGISNTEAFF
TGTGCCAGTTCCGGGACAGGGATATCGAACACTGAAGCTTTCTTT
>TRBD2|TRBJ2-1|12|NA|TRBV27
CASSLPGTKQFF
TGTGCCAGCAGTTTACCTGGGACTAAGCAGTTCTTC
>NA|TRBJ2-1|14|few|TRBV11-3
CASSPRPQGGEQFF
TGTGCCAGCAGCCCCCGCCCGCAGGGCGGGGAGCAGTTCTTC
>NA|TRBJ1-1|13|few|TRBV18
CASSPASRTEAFF
TGTGCCAGCTCACCAGCGTCGCGCACTGAAGCTTTCTTT
>TRBD1|TRBJ2-1|15|NA|TRBV19
CASSSHQGVYNEQFF
TGTGCCAGTAGTTCACATCAGGGGGTTTACAATGAGCAGTTCTTC
>NA|TRBJ1-5|13|NA|TRBV20-1
CSARRGVNQPQHF
TGCAGTGCTCGACGGGGAGTGAATCAGCCCCAGCATTTT
>TRBD1|TRBJ1-1|15|NA|TRBV12-3/TRBV12-4
CASSFLGTASSEAFF
TGTGCCAGCAGTTTTCTCGGGACAGCCTCTTCTGAAGCTTTCTTT
>NA|TRBJ2-1|15|NA|TRBV7-9
CASSLVWSPLNEQFF
TGTGCCAGCAGCTTAGTGTGGTCGCCGCTCAATGAGCAGTTCTTC
>TRBD2|TRBJ2-1|18|NA|TRBV20-1
CSAQVGLAGVLSYNEQFF
TGCAGTGCCCAGGTGGGACTAGCGGGAGTATTGTCCTACAATGAGCAGTTCTTC
>TRBD1|TRBJ1-1|15|NA|TRBV20-1
CSAPESDRVNTEAFF
TGCAGTGCTCCGGAGTCAGACAGGGTGAACACTGAAGCTTTCTTT
>NA|TRBJ2-1|14|few|TRBV6-5
CASSYEGTLDEQFF
TGTGCCAGCAGTTACGAGGGGACTCTTGATGAGCAGTTCTTC
>NA|TRBJ1-1|16|NA|TRBV20-1
CSARDNFSQVDTEAFF
TGCAGTGCTAGAGATAATTTCTCGCAGGTTGACACTGAAGCTTTCTTT
>TRBD2|TRBJ2-3|14|NA|TRBV5-1
CASSRDYRTDTQYF
TGCGCCAGCAGCCGGGACTACCGCACAGATACGCAGTATTTT
>NA|TRBJ2-3|13|few|TRBV19
CASGSRTTDTQYF
TGTGCCAGCGGGAGTAGGACGACAGATACGCAGTATTTT
>TRBD1|TRBJ1-2|13|NA|TRBV30
CAWSRQGAGGYTF
TGTGCCTGGAGCCGACAGGGGGCGGGTGGCTACACCTTC
>NA|TRBJ1-5|16|NA|TRBV6-1
CASSDPSRTGNQPQHF
TGTGCCAGCAGTGACCCCTCAAGGACCGGCAATCAGCCCCAGCATTTT
>TRBD1|TRBJ1-5|16|few|TRBV7-9
CASSLSGDRVYQPQHF
TGTGCCAGCAGCTTAAGCGGGGACAGGGTCTATCAGCCCCAGCATTTT